This entry lists 21 T cell receptor beta chains sequenced from one sample in a study of T cells after yellow fever vaccination. TCRdb recomputed calls from the 5' RACE reads with MiXCR, one row per CDR3 protein. Found here are 100,000 to 150,000 distinct CDR3 sequences, 8% to 10% of them singletons; the top ten hold roughly 43%. The sequencing used CD8+ T cells sorted from PBMCs, collected on the day of the yellow fever booster vaccination. The receptors derive from a man younger than 30 who received the YFV17D yellow fever vaccine.

In DNA form, the CDR3 reads TGCAGCGTTGAGATAGACGGAATCTCCTACGAGCAGTACTTC. Its translation: CSVEIDGISYEQYF. The V call is TRBV29-1, the J call TRBJ2-7; D unresolved. The V gene lost 3 bases and the J gene lost 0 bases, with 12 bases spanning the gap. From germline, CDR1 is SQVTM and CDR2 ANQGSEA. This CDR3 has 14 amino acids.

The chain has TRBV6-5 and TRBJ2-3, with 11 bases identical to TRBD2. Per germline, CDR1 MNHEY and CDR2 SVGAGI. J was trimmed by 5 bases and V by 5 bases; bases with no gene match: 9. The CDR3 covers 16 residues. CDR3 DNA: TGTGCCAGCAGTCCACCTAGCGGGGGGCTGGGAGATACGCAGTATTTT. Translation: CASSPPSGGLGDTQYF.

The CDR3 nucleotides read TGTGCCAGCAGCGGCGGCCCCGGGGGGGTGGAGACCCAGTACTTC. Translated, it gives CASSGGPGGVETQYF. The V and J genes are TRBV11-2 and TRBJ2-5; TRBD2 matches at 8 bases. Germline assignment: CDR1 SGHAT and CDR2 FQNNGV. After removal of 5 bases from V and 5 bases from J, the junction contained 10 bases not matched to a gene. CDR3 length: 15 residues.

The rearrangement uses TRBV6-6 and TRBJ2-3; 13 nucleotides match TRBD2. CDR3 size: 16 residues. The J segment lost 5 bases and the V segment lost 5 bases, leaving 7 bases of the junction unmatched. The germline V gene has CDR1 MNHNY and CDR2 SVGAGI (reference sequence). For the CDR3, the DNA is TGTGCCAGCAGTACTAGCGGGGGGGCCGATCAAGATACGCAGTATTTT. It codes for CASSTSGGADQDTQYF.

Only a few counts were recorded for this clonotype. V is TRBV4-3 and J is TRBJ1-1, with a weak D call TRBD1 (6 bases). CDR1 and CDR2 from the germline V gene are LGHNA and YSLEER. The CDR3 consists of 16 residues. Trimming took 4 bases from V and 4 from J, leaving 19 bases between them. The CDR3 region is CASSRIPGEGATEAFF. CDR3 DNA sequence: TGCGCCAGCAGCCGCATACCAGGGGAAGGGGCCACTGAAGCTTTCTTT.

V and J are TRBV14 and TRBJ1-1; TRBD1 matches 7 bases. The CDR3 extends over 15 amino acids. The V gene's germline CDR1 is SGHDN and CDR2 FVKESK. V shed 3 bases, J shed 1 base, and the junction held 5 bases outside the gene matches. CDR3 residues: CASSQTGWRNTEAFF. The CDR3 bases are TGTGCCAGCAGCCAGACAGGGTGGAGGAACACTGAAGCTTTCTTT.

The chain has TRBV5-1 and TRBJ1-2; TRBD1 might be the D (5 bases). V shed 0 bases and J shed 3 bases, with 9 bases lying between them. The CDR3 runs 14 residues. Germline V gene lookup returns CDR1 SGHRS and CDR2 YFSETQ. The CDR3 region is CASSLGDDDYGYTF. The CDR3 DNA reads as TGCGCCAGCAGCTTGGGGGACGACGACTATGGCTACACCTTC.

In this sample, this clonotype turned up a few times. This chain joins TRBV7-9 and TRBJ1-2; no reliable D call. Germline CDR1 reads SEHNR; CDR2 reads FQNEAQ (reference sequence). This CDR3 is 13 amino acids long. V was shortened by 8 bases and J by 4 bases, with 14 bases between the two germline ends. CDR3 coding DNA: TGTGCCAGCTCTATGCGGGGTCCCTATGGCTACACCTTC. The encoded protein is CASSMRGPYGYTF.

Details on this clonotype: An end of the junction differs from the germline gene, which may be a read error. The genes are TRBV7-7 and TRBJ1-4; TRBD1 agrees at 7 bases. The CDR3 contains 16 residues. Per the germline V gene, CDR1 is SSHAT and CDR2 is FNYEAQ (reference sequence). The CDR3 here is CASSAATGAQNEKLFF. The CDR3 DNA reads as TGTGCTAGCAGCGCCGCCACAGGGGCCCAAAATGAAAAACTGTTTTTT.

The chain couples TRBV5-1 to TRBJ1-1, with D possibly matching TRBD1 (5 bases). This CDR3 has 16 residues. CDR1 is SGHRS, CDR2 YFSETQ, per germline. With 1 base removed from V and 2 bases from J, the gap between germline ends came to 15 bases. CDR3 in amino acids: CASSLRIGALNTEAFF. CDR3 in DNA: TGCGCCAGCAGCTTGCGGATCGGGGCCTTAAACACTGAAGCTTTCTTT.

This clonotype was counted a few times. The J gene is TRBJ2-1, the V gene TRBV7-3; no firm D call. CDR1 is SGHTA and CDR2 is FQGTGA in the germline V gene. The CDR3 totals 13 residues. V gave up 2 bases and J gave up 6 bases, with 8 bases separating them. CDR3 in DNA: TGTGCCAGCAGCTTATTTCTGGGCAATGAGCAGTTCTTC. It yields the protein CASSLFLGNEQFF.

The genes are TRBV5-1 and TRBJ2-5; TRBD1 matches 7 bases. The ends lost 3 bases at V and 4 bases at J; junction bases unmatched: 9. CDR3 size: 15 residues. CDR1 and CDR2 from the germline V gene are SGHRS and YFSETQ. The CDR3: CASSSQGQPGETQYF. The CDR3 bases are TGCGCCAGCAGCTCCCAGGGACAGCCAGGAGAGACCCAGTACTTC.

This chain connects TRBV10-3 to TRBJ2-7; possibly TRBD2 for D (5 bases). V lost 6 bases to trimming and J lost 1 base, with 10 bases between them. The CDR3 totals 13 residues. The germline V gene encodes CDR1 ENHRY and CDR2 SYGVKD. The CDR3 protein is CAIRGGLSYEQYV. The CDR3 nucleotides are TGTGCCATCAGGGGCGGGCTATCCTACGAGCAGTACGTC.

There are a few counts of this clonotype. V and J are TRBV10-3 and TRBJ2-2, with 15 bases matching TRBD2. The CDR3 sequence is 16 residues long. Germline V gene data show CDR1 as ENHRY and CDR2 as SYGVKD. After removal of 7 bases from V and 6 bases from J, the junction contained 6 bases not matched to a gene. The CDR3 here is CAITGTSGGSSGELFF. As DNA, the CDR3 is TGTGCCATCACCGGGACTAGCGGGGGGTCTTCCGGGGAGCTGTTTTTT.

V is TRBV19 and J is TRBJ2-3; 12 bases align to TRBD2. V was clipped by 5 bases and J by 4 bases; unmatched bases: 10. This CDR3 comprises 17 residues. Germline V gene sequence: CDR1 LNHDA, CDR2 SQIVND (reference sequence). CDR3 nucleotides: TGTGCCAGTAGTCGCGCTAGCGGGGGGGCCTCCGCAGATACGCAGTATTTT. It translates to CASSRASGGASADTQYF.

This clonotype showed up just a few times. This chain uses TRBV13 with TRBJ2-1, with D perhaps TRBD1 (6 bases). The CDR3 spans 13 residues. V was cut by 8 bases and J by 6 bases, with 14 bases left in between. Germline V lookup: CDR1 PRHDT, CDR2 FYEKMQ (reference sequence). The CDR3 DNA is TGTGCCAGCGTTTCAGGGGTACGCAATGAGCAGTTCTTC. Protein sequence: CASVSGVRNEQFF.

There are a few counts of this clonotype. The chain has TRBV27 and TRBJ2-1; D is unclear. The CDR3 is 15 residues long. Trimming cost V 5 bases and J 2 bases, with 13 bases left between them. Germline V CDR1 and CDR2: MNHEY, SMNVEV (reference sequence). The CDR3 sequence is CASSDAIIPYNEQFF. As DNA, the CDR3 is TGTGCCAGCAGTGACGCGATTATCCCCTACAATGAGCAGTTCTTC.

The sample holds a few counts of this clonotype. The V call is TRBV18, the J call TRBJ1-5; possible D gene TRBD1, 6 bases. Germline V gene lookup returns CDR1 KGHSH and CDR2 LQKENI. The CDR3 extends over 16 amino acids. V gave up 2 bases and J gave up 3 bases, with 14 bases separating them. The CDR3 coding sequence is TGTGCCAGCTCACCAACCGGGACACCGGCCAATCAGCCCCAGCATTTT. It codes for CASSPTGTPANQPQHF.

CDR3: CASSPGPNEKLFF. The CDR3 nucleotides are TGTGCCAGCTCGCCCGGGCCTAATGAAAAACTGTTTTTT. This sequence joins TRBV2 and TRBJ1-4, with D uncertain. The germline gives CDR1 SNHLY, CDR2 FYNNEI. The CDR3 has 13 residues. Trimming removed 8 bases at V and 3 bases at J, with 10 bases between.

This clonotype was detected only a few times. J is TRBJ1-2 and V is TRBV7-9, with D possibly TRBD1 on 6 matching bases. This CDR3 contains 17 residues. The germline V and J ends were trimmed by 5 bases and 0 bases, with 19 bases remaining between them. Germline V gene data show CDR1 as SEHNR and CDR2 as FQNEAQ (reference sequence). The CDR3, as DNA: TGTGCCAGCAGCCACGACCGGACAGTGCAAACTAACTATGGCTACACCTTC. Its protein product is CASSHDRTVQTNYGYTF.

For this clonotype: An end of the junction differs from the germline gene, which may be a read error. The rearrangement joins TRBV4-1 to TRBJ2-1; 13 positions agree with TRBD2. The CDR3 covers 16 residues. Germline V gene data show CDR1 as MGHRA and CDR2 as YSYEKL. CDR3 in DNA: TGCGCCAGCAGCCCAACTAGCGGGGGGGCCTATAATGAGCAGTTCTTC. It specifies CASSPTSGGAYNEQFF.